This TCR beta chain was found in a study of T cells and Merkel cell carcinoma outcomes (dated by TCRdb to between 2020 and 2021). For the study in its entirety: In patients with Merkel cell carcinoma, researchers looked at whether the T-cell repertoire of the tumor, along with T-cell density, could predict clinical outcome. The research as a whole found: According to the report, clinical outcomes in Merkel cell carcinoma patients could be predicted using T-cell density together with features of the T-cell repertoire.

V lost 5 bases and J lost 0 bases, and the count of bases not matched to a germline gene is 6. The CDR3 contains 16 residues, cysteine and phenylalanine counted. The only DNA kept is the CDR3, 48 bases in frame from the first base. For CDR1 and CDR2, the germline V gene (reference sequence) lists SEHNR and FQNEAQ. As to this clone: The specificity of this receptor is unknown. No qualities accompany the bases; no much larger clone lies one base away.

The samples were taken from patients with Merkel cell carcinoma. Library generation was performed with the immunoSEQ multiplex PCR assay. What TCRdb holds here is the immuneACCESS table cut down to in-frame rearrangements. Part of the clones is not present; checked against another copy, under half of the missing clones reflect an unresolved V gene, and the others are unexplained. Within this sample are roughly 14,000 clones, with 75% to 90% of them counted one time only. 7.9% of the sample is held by the ten biggest clonotypes. The source is a human donor with Merkel cell carcinoma. Sequenced sample: tumor tissue from Merkel cell carcinoma. The chain was built from TRBV7-9 and TRBJ2-1, and 8 junction bases match TRBD1. The CDR3 reads as follows: CASSHRQGISYNEQFF. Read as DNA, the sequence is TGTGCCAGCAGCCACCGACAGGGGATCTCCTACAATGAGCAGTTCTTC.